The T cell receptor beta chain under discussion was sequenced for a study of shared clonotypes between healthy human individuals. The CDR3 spans 15 residues. Germline-derived CDR1 and CDR2 are MDHEN and SYDVKM. V shed 5 bases and J shed 5 bases, with 15 bases lying between them. Generated by immunoSEQ multiplex PCR, the TCRdb table keeps only in-frame clones and is missing some. The data contain more than 2 million clones, 90% to 95% of them seen just once; the ten biggest clones take up 0.13%. The V gene is TRBV28, the J gene TRBJ2-2; D unclear. The sequencing input was naive CD4+ T cells sorted from blood. Sample subset: CD45RA+ positively selected. This receptor was obtained from a man aged 18 to 30 in good health. DNA for the CDR3: TGTGCCAGCAGTCCACCTCAGACGGTGACCGGGGAGCTGTTTTTT. Protein product: CASSPPQTVTGELFF. The full variable domain, rest sourced from reference TRBV28 and TRBJ2-2, is DVKVTQSSRYLVKRTGEKVFLECVQDMDHENMFWYRQDPGLGLRLIYFSYDVKMKEKGDIPEGYSVSREKKERFSLILESASTNQTSMYLCASSPPQTVTGELFFGEGSRLTVL.